The source of this TCR beta chain is a study of blood T cells in healthy people across ages. Study results and caveats: More naive CD4+ cells and higher diversity were found in long-lived than in aged donors.

This clonotype was found a few times. As yet, its antigen is unknown. Germline loops: CDR1 MNHEY, CDR2 SVGEGT. V was clipped by 2 bases and J by 4 bases, with 3 bases between them. CDR3 length equals 11 residues. Each individual donor underwent a draw of 8.5 to 10 milliliters of peripheral blood. A sample-barcoded 5' primer and a J-beta primer mix were used in a second PCR of roughly 6 to 12 cycles. Each single sample gave us at least 3 million CDR3-containing paired-end reads. MiXCR was run by TCRdb on the 5' RACE reads, yielding one entry per CDR3 protein. This table holds 1,500,000 or so distinct CDR3 sequences, 35% to 45% found once.

This chain connects TRBV6-2 or TRBV6-3 to TRBJ2-7; D unclear. This sequence originates from a woman aged 18-29 years in good health. Sequencing used blood. CDR3: CASSYPYEQYF. CDR3 bases: TGTGCCAGCAGTTACCCATACGAGCAGTACTTC.